Listed here are 6 T cell receptor beta chains from one sample, sequenced in a study of shared clonotypes between healthy human individuals. Produced via immunoSEQ multiplex PCR; TCRdb's table is partial and in-frame only. The profile shows over a million clones, approximately 72% of them singletons. Sequences were obtained from memory CD4+ T cells sorted from blood. Subset in this sample: CD45RA-negative fraction. Source of these receptors: a young man in good health.

The chain links TRBV5-1 to TRBJ1-4; 8 bases map to TRBD1. This CDR3 is built from 15 residues. Germline assignment: CDR1 SGHRS and CDR2 YFSETQ. Unmatched junction bases numbered 6, after V lost 1 base and J lost 7 bases. The CDR3 sequence is CASSLTGGGTEKLFF. The CDR3 nucleotides read TGCGCCAGCAGCTTGACAGGGGGAGGGACTGAAAAACTGTTTTTT. Based on the CDR3 plus reference TRBV5-1 and TRBJ1-4, the full variable domain is KAGVTQTPRYLIKTRGQQVTLSCSPISGHRSVSWYQQTPGQGLQFLFEYFSETQRNKGNFPGRFSGRQFSNSRSEMNVSTLELGDSALYLCASSLTGGGTEKLFFGSGTQLSVL.

Notes on this clone: A read error may produce the germline difference seen at one junction end. The V and J genes are TRBV7-7 and TRBJ2-1; D is perhaps TRBD2 (6 bases). This CDR3 region has 13 residues. Germline V gives CDR1 SSHAT, CDR2 FNYEAQ (reference sequence). The CDR3 region has the DNA TGTGCTAGCAGCTTAAGACTAGGCGGTGAGCAGTTCTTC. Its translation is CASSLRLGGEQFF.

Concerning this clone itself: In the same sample, other DNA sequences code for this CDR3. The J gene is TRBJ2-7, the V gene TRBV10-3; 8 nucleotides agree with TRBD1. This CDR3 comprises 13 residues. Looked up from germline, CDR1 is ENHRY and CDR2 is SYGVKD. V dropped 5 bases and J dropped 4; count of bases not matched to a gene: 4. CDR3 nucleotides: TGTGCCATCAGTCGAGACAGGGGTTACGAGCAGTACTTC. It encodes CAISRDRGYEQYF.

The V gene is TRBV19, the J gene TRBJ1-5, with TRBD1 matching over 8 bases. Germline V gene data show CDR1 as LNHDA and CDR2 as SQIVND (reference sequence). This CDR3 is 20 amino acids long. The V and J ends lost 7 bases and 0 bases, in that order; junction bases with no gene match: 20. The CDR3 DNA sequence: TGTGCCAGTAAGCCCCTTCCTCAGGGGGCGATTATTAGTAGCAATCAGCCCCAGCATTTT. It translates to CASKPLPQGAIISSNQPQHF.

The rearrangement joins TRBV5-5 to TRBJ1-5; D is perhaps TRBD1 (5 bases). Per the germline V gene, CDR1 is SGHKS and CDR2 is YYEKEE (reference sequence). This CDR3 is 14 amino acids long. Between the trimmed V and J ends, which lost 5 bases and 8 bases, there was a span of 17 bases. The CDR3 is CASSNRDGREPQHF. CDR3 DNA sequence: TGTGCCAGCAGTAACCGGGACGGGAGGGAGCCCCAGCATTTT.

The chain recombines TRBV4-3 with TRBJ2-2, with TRBD1 matching 10 bases. J was trimmed by 4 bases and V by 6 bases; bases with no gene match: 8. Germline V gene sequence: CDR1 LGHNA, CDR2 YSLEER. There are 16 residues in the CDR3. CDR3 protein: CASRNRDRGSTGELFF. The CDR3 region has the DNA TGCGCCAGCAGAAATCGGGACAGGGGCTCCACCGGGGAGCTGTTTTTT.